Listed here are 30 T cell receptor beta chains from one sample, sequenced in a study of T cell responses to AZD1222 COVID-19 vaccine (dated by TCRdb to the early 2020s). Read against the paper, the sample's time point label means: baseline before first vaccination. The protocol used for the library was the immunoSEQ multiplex PCR assay. Not all clones reach the TCRdb copy of this immuneACCESS table, which keeps in-frame sequences only. Checked studies attribute under half of the gap to unresolved V genes and leave the rest unexplained. The sample table contains over 45,000 clones; only one count was recorded for around 87% of them. The ten largest clones take up over 15% of the sample. Material: peripheral blood, obtained on day 0 of AZD1222 vaccination. These TCRs come from an adult in good health.

The chain links TRBV5-6 to TRBJ2-7; no definite D call. Per germline, CDR1 SGHDT and CDR2 YYEEEE. This CDR3 is 11 amino acids long. The ends were cut back, 0 bases at V and 3 bases at J, with 1 base in the middle. This chain's CDR3 is CASSLVYEQYF. The CDR3, as DNA: TGTGCCAGCAGCTTGGTCTACGAGCAGTACTTC.

A single count supports this clone. The chain recombines TRBV4-2 with TRBJ2-1; D is unresolved. CDR3 length: 12 residues. Germline lookup yields CDR1 LGHNA and CDR2 YNFKEQ. V shed 0 bases and J shed 9 bases, with 6 bases lying between them. CDR3 bases: TGTGCCAGCAGCCAAGATTTGGGTGAGCAGTTCTTC. This encodes CASSQDLGEQFF.

The rearrangement uses TRBV18 and TRBJ1-2, with TRBD1 as a possible D gene (5 bases). With 3 bases removed from V and 4 bases from J, the gap between germline ends came to 15 bases. The CDR3 is 15 residues long. CDR1 is KGHSH, CDR2 LQKENI, per germline. The CDR3 spells CASSPGGENLYGYTF. CDR3 coding DNA: TGTGCCAGCTCACCTGGGGGGGAAAATCTCTATGGCTACACCTTC.

This sequence joins TRBV5-4 and TRBJ2-2; a weak D match, TRBD1 (7 bases). Trimming left V 4 bases short and J 3 bases short, with 10 bases between. This CDR3 has 14 residues. In germline, CDR1 is SGHNT, CDR2 YYREEE (reference sequence). The CDR3: CASSPRGDTGELFF. CDR3 nucleotide sequence: TGTGCCAGCAGCCCCAGGGGGGACACCGGGGAGCTGTTTTTT.

CDR3 sequence (DNA): TGTGCCAGCAGACCCAGGGCGACTACCTCCTACAATGAGCAGTTCTTC. This gives the protein CASRPRATTSYNEQFF. The chain carries TRBV7-9 and TRBJ2-1; D tentatively reads TRBD1 or TRBD2 (5 bases each). This CDR3 contains 16 residues. The germline CDR1 and CDR2 sequences are SEHNR and FQNEAQ (reference sequence). The germline V and J ends were trimmed by 6 bases and 0 bases, with 15 bases remaining between them.

The V and J genes are TRBV27 and TRBJ1-1, with D hard to call. The CDR3 is 14 amino acids. The germline V gene encodes CDR1 MNHEY and CDR2 SMNVEV (reference sequence). Trimming removed 8 bases from V and 3 bases from J, with 16 bases in between. CDR3 in DNA: TGTGCCAGCCGTGGTACCGGACGTTACACTGAAGCTTTCTTT. It translates to CASRGTGRYTEAFF.

The gene calls are TRBV9 and TRBJ1-6; D gene unclear. The CDR3 runs 15 residues. The V end was cut by 0 bases, the J end by 6 bases, with 10 bases between. Germline V gene data show CDR1 as SGDLS and CDR2 as YYNGEE. DNA for the CDR3: TGTGCCAGCAGCGTAGGGAACTATGCTAATTCACCCCTCCACTTT. It translates to CASSVGNYANSPLHF.

The chain couples TRBV3-1 (or the pseudogene TRBV3-2) to TRBJ2-5; 8 bases map to TRBD1. Germline CDR1 reads LGHDT; CDR2 reads YNNKEL (reference sequence). This CDR3 has 18 amino acids. Trimming cost V 0 bases and J 0 bases; bases outside gene matches: 9. The CDR3, as DNA: TGTGCCAGCAGCCAAGAGGTCGGGACAGGAACGTACCAAGAGACCCAGTACTTC. Residues: CASSQEVGTGTYQETQYF.

This chain uses TRBV30 with TRBJ2-7; TRBD2 aligns across 14 bases. The CDR3 covers 15 residues. Germline V gene sequence: CDR1 GTSNPN, CDR2 SVGIG (reference sequence). V shed 1 base, J shed 4 bases, and the junction held 3 bases outside the gene matches. The DNA of the CDR3 is TGTGCCTGGAGTGGGGGACTAGCGGGAGCTTACGAGCAGTACTTC. Protein sequence: CAWSGGLAGAYEQYF.

A single count supports this clone. V gene TRBV7-6 combines with J gene TRBJ2-7; 9 nucleotides agree with TRBD1. CDR1 and CDR2 from the germline V gene are SGHVS and FNYEAQ. J gave up 6 bases and V 5 bases, and 8 bases lay outside the gene matches. The length of the CDR3 is 14 residues. The CDR3: CASSTWTGEVEQYF. In DNA form, the CDR3 reads TGTGCCAGCAGCACTTGGACAGGGGAGGTCGAGCAGTACTTC.

The genes are TRBV5-4 and TRBJ1-3, with D tentatively TRBD1 (6 bases). The CDR3 runs 17 residues. Between the trimmed V and J ends, which lost 4 bases and 0 bases, there was a span of 17 bases. CDR1 and CDR2 (germline): SGHNT, YYREEE (reference sequence). The CDR3 DNA follows: TGTGCCAGCAGCCTCAATGCGGGGGCAAGCTCTGGAAACACCATATATTTT. As protein: CASSLNAGASSGNTIYF.

The J gene is TRBJ2-1, the V gene TRBV27; D is perhaps TRBD1 (6 bases). The ends were cut back, 3 bases at V and 5 bases at J, with 11 bases in the middle. CDR3 length: 14 residues. CDR1 MNHEY and CDR2 SMNVEV come from the germline V gene (reference sequence). CDR3 coding DNA: TGTGCCAGCAGTTTGCGAGGGGGTAACAATGAGCAGTTCTTC. Protein product: CASSLRGGNNEQFF.

The genes are TRBV27 and TRBJ1-1, with a possible D match to TRBD1 (6 bases). Germline loops: CDR1 MNHEY, CDR2 SMNVEV (reference sequence). The CDR3 has 15 amino acids. V was shortened by 2 bases and J by 2 bases, with 12 bases between the two germline ends. DNA for the CDR3: TGTGCCAGCAGTTTAGTCCGGGGACAAAACACTGAAGCTTTCTTT. Its translation is CASSLVRGQNTEAFF.

This rearrangement joins TRBV5-1 to TRBJ2-4; 8 bases line up with TRBD1. In germline, CDR1 is SGHRS, CDR2 YFSETQ. This CDR3 is 14 amino acids long. J was trimmed by 8 bases and V by 5 bases; bases with no gene match: 9. The CDR3 DNA reads TGCGCCAGCAGACCAGGACAGGGTATTGACATTCAGTACTTC. Translation gives CASRPGQGIDIQYF.

The chain couples TRBV21-1 to TRBJ2-7; TRBD2 reflects the table's D call only, with no check against the DNA. TRBV21-1 constitutes a pseudogene. The CDR3 runs to 20 residues. CDR3 amino acids: CASSKDRGLAGLDVTYEQYF. CDR3 nucleotide sequence: TGTGCCAGCAGCAAGGACAGGGGACTAGCGGGACTGGATGTAACCTACGAGCAGTACTTC.

The V and J genes are TRBV28 and TRBJ1-4; D gene ambiguous. Trimming removed 4 bases at V and 11 bases at J, with 20 bases between. The CDR3 length is 15 residues. Germline V gene data show CDR1 as MDHEN and CDR2 as SYDVKM. The CDR3 nucleotides are TGTGCCAGCAGTTCCAGGCGGCTGTCGCCCGTGAAACTGTTTTTT. Translating gives CASSSRRLSPVKLFF.

V is TRBV28 and J is TRBJ2-2, with TRBD1 matching 10 bases. The ends lost 6 bases at V and 7 bases at J; junction bases unmatched: 5. The CDR3 has 14 amino acids. The germline V gene encodes CDR1 MDHEN and CDR2 SYDVKM. CDR3 loop: CASRVTGGGGELFF. DNA of the CDR3: TGTGCCAGCAGGGTGACAGGGGGCGGCGGGGAGCTGTTTTTT.

V usage is TRBV18 and J usage is TRBJ2-7, with TRBD1 matching over 8 bases. V lost 3 bases, J lost 6 bases, and 10 bases stayed unmatched. This CDR3 is built from 15 residues. Germline CDR1 reads KGHSH; CDR2 reads LQKENI. The CDR3 protein is CASSPLPGQATEQYF. The DNA for the CDR3 is TGTGCCAGCTCACCGTTACCGGGACAGGCAACCGAGCAGTACTTC.

The chain has TRBV11-2 and TRBJ2-1; TRBD2 matches at 16 bases. The germline V gene encodes CDR1 SGHAT and CDR2 FQNNGV. Trimming at V came to 5 bases and at J to 6 bases, leaving 13 bases not matched to a gene. The CDR3 is 19 residues long. The DNA of the CDR3 is TGTGCCAGCAGCCCCCGAGGGACTAGCGGGAGGGCCAATCGCAATGAGCAGTTCTTC. Amino acids: CASSPRGTSGRANRNEQFF. Together with reference TRBV11-2 and TRBJ2-1, the CDR3 gives the full variable domain: EAGVAQSPRYKIIEKRQSVAFWCNPISGHATLYWYQQILGQGPKLLIQFQNNGVVDDSQLPKDRFSAERLKGVDSTLKIQPAKLEDSAVYLCASSPRGTSGRANRNEQFFGPGTRLTVL.

The gene calls are TRBV19 and TRBJ1-5; D may be TRBD1 (6 bases). The CDR3 spans 13 residues. Germline CDR1 LNHDA, CDR2 SQIVND (reference sequence). V was clipped by 7 bases and J by 7 bases, with 14 bases between them. CDR3 nucleotide sequence: TGTGCCAGTAATGAGGGGGTCGGGCAGCCCCAGCATTTT. It is translated as CASNEGVGQPQHF.

The chain links TRBV9 to TRBJ2-5; D call uncertain. CDR1 SGDLS and CDR2 YYNGEE come from the germline V gene. V lost 0 bases, J lost 5 bases, and 14 bases lay in between. This CDR3 is built from 15 residues. In DNA, the CDR3 is TGTGCCAGCAGCGTAGGAAATAGGTTTATGGAGACCCAGTACTTC. Its translation is CASSVGNRFMETQYF.

The chain links TRBV6-1 to TRBJ1-3; D might be TRBD1 (5 bases). Trimming took off 1 base at V and 1 base at J, with 14 bases between the two ends. CDR1 and CDR2 from the germline V gene are MNHNS and SASEGT. The CDR3 spans 17 residues. Here the CDR3 DNA reads TGTGCCAGCAGTGAAGTGGTGGGACGGGGGTCTGGAAACACCATATATTTT. Its protein is CASSEVVGRGSGNTIYF.

This clone was counted a few times. The V call is TRBV29-1, the J call TRBJ2-1; D unresolved. In germline, CDR1 is SQVTM, CDR2 ANQGSEA. V dropped 4 bases and J dropped 8 bases, with 6 bases sitting between them. The CDR3 totals 10 residues. CDR3: CSVVQHEQFF. The CDR3 DNA follows: TGCAGCGTTGTCCAGCATGAGCAGTTCTTC.

The V call is TRBV27, the J call TRBJ1-2, with D possibly matching TRBD1 (6 bases). Germline V gene data show CDR1 as MNHEY and CDR2 as SMNVEV (reference sequence). This CDR3 contains 14 residues. Trimming took off 7 bases at V and 7 bases at J, with 19 bases between the two ends. The CDR3 sequence is CASNKAGAHSGYTF. The DNA for the CDR3 is TGTGCCAGCAACAAAGCAGGGGCCCATTCTGGCTACACCTTC.

V and J are TRBV4-1 and TRBJ1-3; D is unclear. Per the germline V gene, CDR1 is MGHRA and CDR2 is YSYEKL. The CDR3 is made up of 13 amino acids. Trimming stripped 3 bases from V and 4 bases from J, with 7 bases between. The CDR3 coding sequence is TGCGCCAGCAGCCAGACCTCCGGAAACACCATATATTTT. Its protein is CASSQTSGNTIYF.

The chain has TRBV30 and TRBJ1-5; TRBD1 might be the D (5 bases). The germline gives CDR1 GTSNPN, CDR2 SVGIG (reference sequence). This CDR3 region has 14 residues. V lost 7 bases, J lost 1 base, and 14 bases lay in between. The DNA of the CDR3 is TGTGCCTCCCGGGGCCCCGGGAGCAATCAGCCCCAGCATTTT. This gives the protein CASRGPGSNQPQHF.

The chain has TRBV6-5 and TRBJ2-7; 8 bases map to TRBD1. The V segment lost 5 bases and the J segment 3 bases; nucleotides outside the gene matches: 6. The CDR3 length is 14 residues. Germline V lookup: CDR1 MNHEY, CDR2 SVGAGI. The CDR3 DNA sequence: TGTGCCAGCAGTACGACAGGGGATAACTACGAGCAGTACTTC. Translating gives CASSTTGDNYEQYF.

The chain combines TRBV19 with TRBJ2-5; TRBD1 matches 8 bases. The length of the CDR3 is 16 residues. Germline V lookup: CDR1 LNHDA, CDR2 SQIVND (reference sequence). The V and J ends lost 3 bases and 5 bases, in that order; junction bases with no gene match: 11. The CDR3 loop is CASSIVGQGAGETQYF. The CDR3 region has the DNA TGTGCCAGTAGTATCGTTGGTCAGGGGGCCGGGGAGACCCAGTACTTC. Full variable domain (outside the CDR3, taken from reference TRBV19 and TRBJ2-5): DGGITQSPKYLFRKEGQNVTLSCEQNLNHDAMYWYRQDPGQGLRLIYYSQIVNDFQKGDIAEGYSVSREKKESFPLTVTSAQKNPTAFYLCASSIVGQGAGETQYFGPGTRLLVL.

The V and J genes are TRBV7-9 and TRBJ1-6; D may be TRBD1 (5 bases). The CDR3 sequence is 13 residues long. Germline lookup yields CDR1 SEHNR and CDR2 FQNEAQ (reference sequence). Trimming pared 9 bases from V and 9 bases from J, leaving 15 bases between. CDR3 sequence reads: CASSVGLTSPLHF. The CDR3, as DNA: TGTGCCAGTTCAGTGGGACTGACTTCACCCCTCCACTTT.

This chain links TRBV24-1 with TRBJ1-6; the D gene is possibly TRBD1 (5 bases). Trimming left V 9 bases short and J 7 bases short, with 21 bases between. CDR1 and CDR2 (germline): KGHDR, SFDVKD. This CDR3 has 16 amino acids. The CDR3 coding sequence is TGTGCCACCTCCACGGCGCCAGGGACGGAAAATTCACCCCTCCACTTT. Protein product: CATSTAPGTENSPLHF.